This T cell receptor (beta chain) was retrieved from a study of CD8+CD57+ T cells in acquired aplastic anemia. Across the study: On average, sorted CD4+ and CD8+ cells gave 3.2 ug of DNA. General observations from the study: The study identified 25 to 30 CD8+ CDR3 sequences shared by patients and controls.

CDR3 length: 13 amino acids. Germline loops: CDR1 SEHNR, CDR2 FQNEAQ (reference sequence). The ends were cut back, 2 bases at V and 2 bases at J, with 6 bases in the middle. This clonotype has only a few counts. Its antigen is unknown. TCR beta VDJ combinations and CDR3 sequences were profiled from genomic DNA. TCRdb re-called the reads through MiXCR, storing one row per CDR3 protein. Among around 180,000 distinct CDR3 sequences listed, nearly 50% were seen once. CD8+CD57+ cell expansion had been shown by flow cytometry in patients chosen for sequencing. Severe acquired aplastic anemia was diagnosed in all patients. Patients were therapy-naive when their blood was sampled.

The sequence derives from a human donor with aplastic anemia. The source material was sorted CD4+, CD8+, or CD8+CD57+ T cells (not recorded which) from PBMCs. This chain links TRBV7-9 with TRBJ1-2; D gene uncertain. The CDR3 nucleotides are TGTGCCAGCAGCTTAATAGGGAACTATGGCTACACCTTC. Translating it yields CASSLIGNYGYTF.